These 12 T cell receptor beta chains came from one sample sequenced in a study of human T cells and chemical hapten exposure. TCRdb re-called the RACE reads with MiXCR, one entry per CDR3 protein. The sample lists around 120,000 distinct CDR3 sequences, roughly 13% occurring once. Time point specified: patch test 1, 2 weeks after DPC sensitization. Treatment indicated: therapeutic diphenylcyclopropenone sensitization with weekly scalp DPC. The material sequenced was whole blood, taken in connection with sensitization to the hapten diphenylcyclopropenone (DPC). These receptors originate from a man younger than 35 with alopecia areata. Some clones in this sample may be carry-over from other donors' samples.

The J gene is TRBJ2-1, the V gene TRBV11-2, with 11 bases aligning to TRBD2. V lost 1 base to trimming and J lost 8 bases; unmatched junction nucleotides: 4. This CDR3 is 15 amino acids long. CDR1 and CDR2 from the germline V gene are SGHAT and FQNNGV. The CDR3: CASSLALAGGHEQFF. DNA for the CDR3: TGTGCCAGCAGCTTAGCATTAGCGGGGGGGCATGAGCAGTTCTTC. The whole variable domain, remainder taken from reference TRBV11-2 and TRBJ2-1, is EAGVAQSPRYKIIEKRQSVAFWCNPISGHATLYWYQQILGQGPKLLIQFQNNGVVDDSQLPKDRFSAERLKGVDSTLKIQPAKLEDSAVYLCASSLALAGGHEQFFGPGTRLTVL.

This sequence joins TRBV10-2 and TRBJ2-3; possibly TRBD2 for D (6 bases). The CDR3 spans 14 residues. Germline CDR1 and CDR2: WSHSY and SAAADI. V lost 7 bases and J lost 0, with 11 bases in between. CDR3 in DNA: TGCGCCAGCAAGCCCGGGACTAGCACAGATACGCAGTATTTT. Translation gives CASKPGTSTDTQYF.

There are a few counts of this clonotype. The chain is built from TRBV14 and TRBJ2-5; D gene ambiguous. The V end lost 4 bases, the J end lost 4 bases, and 13 bases lay between the germline ends. CDR1 is SGHDN and CDR2 is FVKESK in the germline V gene. This CDR3 has 14 residues. DNA for the CDR3: TGTGCCAGCAGCCCCCCGGGCCTACCAGAGACCCAGTACTTC. Translation gives CASSPPGLPETQYF.

The rearrangement uses TRBV12-3 or TRBV12-4 and TRBJ1-4, with D unclear. The CDR3 extends over 14 amino acids. Trimming took 2 bases from V and 4 from J, leaving 8 bases between them. The CDR3 loop is CASSLIGNNEKLFF. CDR3 nucleotide sequence: TGTGCCAGCAGTTTAATTGGGAATAATGAAAAACTGTTTTTT.

This clonotype turned up a few times. This chain joins TRBV18 and TRBJ2-7; TRBD1 might be the D (6 bases). Germline values: CDR1 KGHSH, CDR2 LQKENI. This CDR3 has 12 residues. Trimming took off 5 bases at V and 6 bases at J, with 11 bases between the two ends. The CDR3 protein is CASSMTGLEQYF. The CDR3 DNA reads as TGTGCCAGCTCAATGACAGGACTCGAGCAGTACTTC. Together with reference TRBV18 and TRBJ2-7, the CDR3 gives the full variable domain: NAGVMQNPRHLVRRRGQEARLRCSPMKGHSHVYWYRQLPEEGLKFMVYLQKENIIDESGMPKERFSAEFPKEGPSILRIQQVVRGDSAAYFCASSMTGLEQYFGPGTRLTVT.

The chain links TRBV7-6 to TRBJ1-1, with a weak D call TRBD1 (6 bases). Germline lookup yields CDR1 SGHVS and CDR2 FNYEAQ. V was pared by 5 bases and J by 1 base, with 14 bases between. This CDR3 is 15 amino acids long. The CDR3 DNA follows: TGTGCCAGCAGCCGCCCCTCGGACAGGAACACTGAAGCTTTCTTT. Translation gives CASSRPSDRNTEAFF. Drawing the rest from reference TRBV7-6 and TRBJ1-1, the complete variable domain is GAGVSQSPRYKVTKRGQDVALRCDPISGHVSLYWYRQALGQGPEFLTYFNYEAQQDKSGLPNDRFSAERPEGSISTLTIQRTEQRDSAMYRCASSRPSDRNTEAFFGQGTRLTVV.

This clonotype occurred a few times. This chain connects TRBV7-9 to TRBJ1-2; 11 positions match TRBD1. The CDR3 length is 15 residues. Germline V CDR1 and CDR2: SEHNR, FQNEAQ (reference sequence). V was clipped by 2 bases and J by 6 bases; unmatched bases: 5. The CDR3 DNA follows: TGTGCCAGCAGCTTAAGCCGGGACAGGGGGAATGGCTACACCTTC. It yields the protein CASSLSRDRGNGYTF. The variable domain in full, with the rest retrieved from reference TRBV7-9 and TRBJ1-2, is DTGVSQNPRHKITKRGQNVTFRCDPISEHNRLYWYRQTLGQGPEFLTYFQNEAQLEKSRLLSDRFSAERPKGSFSTLEIQRTEQGDSAMYLCASSLSRDRGNGYTFGSGTRLTVV.

Comments on this clonotype: A much larger clone lies a single base off, so this may be a read error. The CDR3 DNA sequence: TGTGCCAGCACCGTTTACGGACAGGGACGGGGTGAAAAACCGTTTTTT. This gives the protein CASTVYGQGRGEKPFF. This rearrangement joins TRBV11-2 to TRBJ1-4; 8 bases line up with TRBD1. Germline V CDR1 and CDR2: SGHAT, FQNNGV. The CDR3 extends over 16 amino acids.

This clonotype was detected many times. The CDR3 sequence is CASSVGTGPIYGYTF. CDR3 coding DNA: TGTGCCAGCAGCGTTGGGACCGGGCCAATATATGGCTACACCTTC. The chain links TRBV9 to TRBJ1-2, with D maybe TRBD1 (5 bases). Per germline, CDR1 SGDLS and CDR2 YYNGEE. The CDR3 spans 15 residues. V gave up 2 bases and J gave up 5 bases, with 16 bases separating them. Full variable domain (outside the CDR3, taken from reference TRBV9 and TRBJ1-2): DSGVTQTPKHLITATGQRVTLRCSPRSGDLSVYWYQQSLDQGLQFLIQYYNGEERAKGNILERFSAQQFPDLHSELNLSSLELGDSALYFCASSVGTGPIYGYTFGSGTRLTVV.

This chain links TRBV7-9 with TRBJ2-7; TRBD2 is a possible D gene (5 bases). Trimming cost V 0 bases and J 3 bases, with 9 bases left between them. Germline V CDR1 and CDR2: SEHNR, FQNEAQ (reference sequence). The CDR3 totals 14 residues. CDR3 residues: CASSLAMGSYEQYF. In DNA, the CDR3 is TGTGCCAGCAGCTTAGCGATGGGGAGCTACGAGCAGTACTTC.

This clonotype has a handful of counts. The rearrangement joins TRBV6-4 to TRBJ1-1, with unresolved D. The V and J ends lost 6 bases and 3 bases respectively, with 5 bases between them. Germline V lookup: CDR1 MRHNA, CDR2 SNTAGT. This CDR3 has 11 residues. CDR3 in amino acids: CASRTDTEAFF. CDR3 DNA: TGTGCCAGCAGGACGGACACTGAAGCTTTCTTT.

The J gene is TRBJ1-6, the V gene TRBV4-1; the match to TRBD1 covers 8 bases. This CDR3 comprises 17 residues. Germline V gene data show CDR1 as MGHRA and CDR2 as YSYEKL. Trimming removed 1 base from V and 6 bases from J; junction bases left unmatched: 8. The CDR3 spells CASSQGRDRRFNSPLHF. The CDR3 DNA reads as TGCGCCAGCAGCCAAGGCCGGGACAGGCGCTTTAATTCACCCCTCCACTTT.